Presented here are 7 T cell receptor beta chains from one specimen sequenced in a study of T cells in Graves' hyperthyroidism and ophthalmopathy. Amplification of TCR beta CDR3 regions was performed using RNA transcripts as template. During a first-round RT-PCR of the TCR CDR3, the HTBI primer set was used. TCRdb passed the multiplex PCR reads through MiXCR, listing each CDR3 protein once. The data show roughly 400,000 distinct CDR3 sequences, around a quarter seen once. Sequenced: blood. The receptors were gathered from a man aged 45-65 years with Graves' hyperthyroidism.

This clonotype showed up just a few times. The chain uses TRBV20-1 and TRBJ2-3; D is possibly TRBD1 (6 bases). Germline assignment: CDR1 DFQATT and CDR2 SNEGSKA (reference sequence). The CDR3 runs to 14 residues. Trimming pared 2 bases from V and 1 base from J, leaving 10 bases between. CDR3 sequence (DNA): TGCAGTGCTAGACAGGGGTACGGCACAGATACGCAGTATTTT. It encodes CSARQGYGTDTQYF.

The chain employs TRBV5-1 and TRBJ2-2, with 7 positions matching TRBD2. Germline assignment: CDR1 SGHRS and CDR2 YFSETQ. The length of the CDR3 is 14 residues. After removal of 3 bases from V and 6 bases from J, the junction contained 5 bases not matched to a gene. The CDR3 loop is CASSSALAAGELFF. The CDR3 nucleotides are TGCGCCAGCAGCTCCGCGCTAGCGGCCGGGGAGCTGTTTTTT.

This clonotype was counted between two and nine times. J is TRBJ1-5 and V is TRBV28; possible D gene TRBD1, 5 bases. Trimming left V 6 bases short and J 5 bases short, with 20 bases between. The CDR3 length is 16 residues. Germline V CDR1 and CDR2: MDHEN, SYDVKM. In DNA, the CDR3 is TGTGCCAGCAGCCGAGGGCCTTCAAGGGGCCATCAGCCCCAGCATTTT. It encodes CASSRGPSRGHQPQHF.

This clonotype was found a few times. DNA of the CDR3: TGCGCCAGCATGCGGGGCAACACCGGGGAGCTGTTTTTT. This gives the protein CASMRGNTGELFF. The rearrangement links TRBV5-1 to TRBJ2-2; the D gene is possibly TRBD2 (6 bases). The germline V gene encodes CDR1 SGHRS and CDR2 YFSETQ. Trimming pared 6 bases from V and 2 bases from J, leaving 8 bases between. The CDR3 covers 13 residues.

The chain couples TRBV12-5 to TRBJ1-2; D is ambiguous. Between the trimmed V and J ends, which lost 10 bases and 0 bases, there was a span of 15 bases. CDR3 size: 14 residues. CDR1 and CDR2 (germline): LGHNT, FRNRAP. The DNA for the CDR3 is TGTGCTATCGCGGCGGGGAGCCCTAACTATGGCTACACCTTC. Translation gives CAIAAGSPNYGYTF.

About this clonotype itself: Possible read error: a much larger clone is one base away. The V and J genes are TRBV11-2 and TRBJ2-1; 8 bases map to TRBD2. The germline CDR1 and CDR2 sequences are SGHAT and FQNNGV. The CDR3 consists of 13 residues. The DNA for the CDR3 is TGTGCCAGCAGCTTAACTAGCGGCAATGAGCGGTTCTTC. Its protein product is CASSLTSGNERFF.

The chain couples TRBV29-1 to TRBJ2-1; 8 positions match TRBD2. J lost 3 bases, V lost 4 bases, and 5 bases had no gene match. The length of the CDR3 is 14 residues. Germline loops: CDR1 SQVTM, CDR2 ANQGSEA. CDR3 bases: TGCAGCGTTGGTGGAACTAGCGGCTACAATGAGCAGTTCTTC. Encoded protein: CSVGGTSGYNEQFF.